This T cell receptor beta chain was found in a study of PD-1 blockade in classical Hodgkin lymphoma. Findings of the study overall: Although disease activity or prior therapy may be involved, causes of the repertoire differences remain undefined. CD4+ TCR diversity, unlike CD8+, climbed significantly by C4D1.

Comments on this clone: Antigen: not known.

Looked up from germline, CDR1 is SEHNR and CDR2 is FQNEAQ (reference sequence). Trimming removed 1 base from V and 6 bases from J, with 7 bases in between. The CDR3 totals 12 residues. Time point given: cycle 4 day 1 (C4D1), after more than 5 weeks of nivolumab. All the patients suffered relapse after autologous stem cell transplantation, and brentuximab vedotin exposure differed. The investigators isolated CD8+ T cells from thawed PBMCs using magnetic negative selection. Using immunoSEQ multiplex PCR, the repertoire was profiled, and TCRdb retains in-frame clones only, with some absent. The sample shows over 800 clones, less than 80% of them seen only once.

The source of this sequence is a human donor with classical Hodgkin lymphoma. The specimen was CD8+ T cells from blood, collected before the fourth cycle of nivolumab. The genes are TRBV7-9 and TRBJ2-7; D unclear. CDR3 sequence reads: CASSLGTLEQYF. The CDR3 DNA follows: TGTGCCAGCAGCTTAGGGACCCTCGAGCAGTACTTC.